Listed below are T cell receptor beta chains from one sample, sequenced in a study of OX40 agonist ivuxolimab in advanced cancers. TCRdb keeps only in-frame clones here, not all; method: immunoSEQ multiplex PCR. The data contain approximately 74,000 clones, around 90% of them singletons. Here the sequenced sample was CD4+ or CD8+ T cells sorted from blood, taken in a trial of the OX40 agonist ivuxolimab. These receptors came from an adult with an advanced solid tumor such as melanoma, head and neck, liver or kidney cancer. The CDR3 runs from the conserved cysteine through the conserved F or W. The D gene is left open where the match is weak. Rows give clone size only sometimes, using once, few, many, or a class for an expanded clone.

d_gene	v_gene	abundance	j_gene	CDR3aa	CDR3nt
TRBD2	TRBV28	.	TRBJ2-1	CASNPSGRFYNEQFF	TGTGCCAGCAACCCTAGCGGGAGGTTCTACAATGAGCAGTTCTTC
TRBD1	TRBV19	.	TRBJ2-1	CASSPWTGSNEQFF	TGTGCCAGTAGTCCATGGACAGGCAGCAATGAGCAGTTCTTC
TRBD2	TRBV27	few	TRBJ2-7	CATRTSGYEQYF	TGTGCTACCCGGACTAGCGGCTACGAGCAGTACTTC
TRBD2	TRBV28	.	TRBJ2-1	CASSLTSGRVF	TGTGCCAGCAGTTTAACTAGCGGGAGGGTCTTC
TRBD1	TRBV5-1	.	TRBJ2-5	CASSLAPGGIGQETQYF	TGCGCCAGCAGCTTAGCTCCAGGGGGAATTGGCCAAGAGACCCAGTACTTC
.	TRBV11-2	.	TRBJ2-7	CASSFTRYEQYF	TGTGCCAGCAGCTTTACGAGATACGAGCAGTACTTC
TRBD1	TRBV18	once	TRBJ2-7	CASSLYGQGMYEQYF	TGTGCCAGCTCACTTTACGGACAGGGAATGTACGAGCAGTACTTC
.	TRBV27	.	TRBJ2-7	CASSFWGSGYEQYF	TGTGCCAGCAGTTTTTGGGGATCGGGATACGAGCAGTACTTC
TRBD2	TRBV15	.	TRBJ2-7	CATSRTLSGSNEQYF	TGTGCCACCAGCAGAACCCTTAGCGGGAGCAACGAGCAGTACTTC
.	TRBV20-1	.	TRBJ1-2	CSARDWGYTF	TGCAGTGCTAGAGATTGGGGCTACACCTTC
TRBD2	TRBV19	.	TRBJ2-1	CASIGTSGNSRRQFF	TGTGCCAGTATTGGGACTAGCGGGAATTCTAGGCGGCAGTTCTTC
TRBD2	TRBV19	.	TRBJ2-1	CASRDQGLAAPNEQFF	TGTGCCAGTAGGGACCAGGGACTAGCGGCTCCCAATGAGCAGTTCTTC
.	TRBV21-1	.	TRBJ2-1	CAPAGGCYEQFF	TGTGCCCCGGCCGGAGGATGTTATGAGCAGTTCTTC